This T cell receptor beta chain comes out of a study of blood T cells in healthy people across ages. The germline gives CDR1 SGHNT, CDR2 YYREEE (reference sequence). The CDR3 totals 15 residues. V was cut by 0 bases and J by 0 bases, with 10 bases left in between. General study results and limits: In older individuals, TCR beta diversity per million T cells was lower, falling roughly linearly with age.

This clonotype was found a few times. Its antigen is currently unknown. Each of the donors had approximately 10 milliliters of peripheral blood drawn into EDTA-treated Vacutainer tubes. It was with a sample-barcoded 5' primer and a J-beta primer mix that a second PCR of roughly 7 to 12 cycles was run. Sequencing of every sample gave 2.5 million or more CDR3-containing paired-end reads. MiXCR, applied by TCRdb to the 5' RACE reads, yields one record per CDR3 protein. The sample has just under 550,000 distinct CDR3 sequences; 24% are singletons. These data also formed part of another study, on T cells of mothers and their children. From that paper: A few healthy Caucasian mothers served as donors, and their six children did as well.

The V and J genes are TRBV5-4 and TRBJ2-7; D perhaps matches TRBD2 (5 bases). Material for sequencing was blood. The receptor's source is a boy between 5 and 17 years old in good health. As DNA, the CDR3 is TGTGCCAGCAGCTTGGGGACTGCTAGCTCCTACGAGCAGTACTTC. It codes for CASSLGTASSYEQYF.